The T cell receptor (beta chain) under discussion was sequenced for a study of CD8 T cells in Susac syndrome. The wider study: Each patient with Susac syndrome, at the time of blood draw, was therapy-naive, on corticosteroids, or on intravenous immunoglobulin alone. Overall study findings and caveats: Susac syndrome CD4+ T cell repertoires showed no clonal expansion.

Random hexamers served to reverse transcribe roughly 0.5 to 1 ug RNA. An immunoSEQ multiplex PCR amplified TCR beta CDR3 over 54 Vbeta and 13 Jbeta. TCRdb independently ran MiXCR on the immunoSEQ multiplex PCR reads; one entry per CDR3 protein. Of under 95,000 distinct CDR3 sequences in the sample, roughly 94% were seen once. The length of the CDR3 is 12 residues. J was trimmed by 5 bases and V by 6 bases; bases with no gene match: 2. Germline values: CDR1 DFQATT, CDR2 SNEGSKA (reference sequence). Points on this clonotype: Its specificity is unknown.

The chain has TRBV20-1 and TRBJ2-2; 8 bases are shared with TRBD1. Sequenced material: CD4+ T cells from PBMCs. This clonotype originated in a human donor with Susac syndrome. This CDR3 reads CSARQGTGELFF. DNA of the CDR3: TGCAGTGCAAGACAGGGGACCGGGGAGCTGTTTTTT.